Below, 32 T cell receptor beta chains from the same sample are listed, as sequenced in a study of blood T cell repertoires in COVID-19. Sequencing was performed with immunoSEQ multiplex PCR; in TCRdb, only in-frame clones are kept and a portion is missing. The data hold over 100,000 clones, with approximately 86% observed a single time. The sequenced material came from peripheral blood. These receptors originate from a middle-aged man with acute or convalescent COVID-19.

The chain recombines TRBV18 with TRBJ1-2, with 7 bases identical to TRBD1. With V trimmed by 3 bases and J by 8 bases, 15 bases remained unmatched. CDR3 length: 16 residues. From germline, CDR1 is KGHSH and CDR2 LQKENI. This CDR3 is CASSPSGTDPVGGYTF. The CDR3 DNA reads as TGTGCCAGCTCACCCTCGGGGACAGACCCCGTGGGGGGCTACACCTTC. The complete variable domain, with remaining parts taken from reference TRBV18 and TRBJ1-2, reads NAGVMQNPRHLVRRRGQEARLRCSPMKGHSHVYWYRQLPEEGLKFMVYLQKENIIDESGMPKERFSAEFPKEGPSILRIQQVVRGDSAAYFCASSPSGTDPVGGYTFGSGTRLTVV.

The V gene is TRBV19, the J gene TRBJ1-1; the D gene is possibly TRBD1 (5 bases). The CDR3 consists of 12 residues. Germline V lookup: CDR1 LNHDA, CDR2 SQIVND (reference sequence). The V end lost 4 bases, the J end lost 4 bases, and 7 bases lay between the germline ends. CDR3 nucleotide sequence: TGTGCCAGTAGTAGGGGGGGCACTGAAGCTTTCTTT. Translation: CASSRGGTEAFF.

The chain couples TRBV7-6 to TRBJ2-5; 7 nucleotides match TRBD2. After removal of 2 bases from V and 2 bases from J, the junction contained 5 bases not matched to a gene. The V gene's germline CDR1 is SGHVS and CDR2 FNYEAQ. The CDR3 has 15 residues. The CDR3 DNA follows: TGTGCCAGCAGCTTATACCAGGGAGGGCAAGAGACCCAGTACTTC. It codes for CASSLYQGGQETQYF. Full variable domain (missing parts from reference TRBV7-6 and TRBJ2-5): GAGVSQSPRYKVTKRGQDVALRCDPISGHVSLYWYRQALGQGPEFLTYFNYEAQQDKSGLPNDRFSAERPEGSISTLTIQRTEQRDSAMYRCASSLYQGGQETQYFGPGTRLLVL.

The chain has TRBV10-3 and TRBJ1-2; D is unclear. The CDR3 contains 11 residues. In germline, CDR1 is ENHRY, CDR2 SYGVKD. Trimming cost V 7 bases and J 4 bases, with 7 bases left between them. CDR3 in amino acids: CAITDIYGYTF. DNA of the CDR3: TGTGCCATCACAGATATCTATGGCTACACCTTC.

The chain has TRBV7-2 and TRBJ2-5, with 10 bases fitting TRBD2. V gave up 4 bases and J gave up 2 bases; unmatched junction bases: 4. The CDR3 has 15 residues. Germline V lookup: CDR1 SGHTA, CDR2 FQGNSA. The DNA of the CDR3 is TGTGCCAGCAGCTCTGAGCGGGGGGGTCAAGAGACCCAGTACTTC. Translating gives CASSSERGGQETQYF.

This chain links TRBV6-5 with TRBJ2-1, with 8 bases identical to TRBD2. The CDR3 length is 15 residues. With 5 bases clipped from V and 2 bases from J, the junction kept 5 bases outside the gene matches. CDR1 and CDR2 from the germline V gene are MNHEY and SVGAGI. CDR3 in amino acids: CASSPREGPYNEQFF. For the CDR3, the DNA is TGTGCCAGCAGTCCCCGGGAGGGCCCCTACAATGAGCAGTTCTTC.

The V and J genes are TRBV20-1 and TRBJ1-4; no reliable D call. The CDR3 contains 11 residues. Germline CDR1 DFQATT, CDR2 SNEGSKA (reference sequence). V was pared by 2 bases and J by 8 bases, with 6 bases between. CDR3 protein: CSARSTEKLFF. The CDR3 bases are TGCAGTGCTAGAAGCACGGAAAAACTGTTTTTT.

This clone was seen a few times. This CDR3 reads CASSLYNYGYTF. CDR3 in DNA: TGTGCCAGCAGTTTATATAACTATGGCTACACCTTC. This chain joins TRBV6-5 and TRBJ1-2; no clear D gene. The CDR3 runs 12 residues. CDR1 is MNHEY and CDR2 is SVGAGI in the germline V gene. Trimming stripped 4 bases from V and 1 base from J, with 4 bases between.

The rearrangement links TRBV7-3 to TRBJ2-3; 7 nucleotides line up with TRBD2. The CDR3 length is 14 residues. With V trimmed by 4 bases and J by 4 bases, 5 bases remained unmatched. CDR1 is SGHTA and CDR2 is FQGTGA in the germline V gene. The CDR3 here is CASSSPGGSDTQYF. The DNA of the CDR3 is TGTGCCAGCAGCTCCCCCGGGGGGTCAGATACGCAGTATTTT.

This chain connects TRBV18 to TRBJ2-5; 15 bases are a match to TRBD2. Trimming removed 3 bases from V and 5 bases from J; junction bases left unmatched: 4. Germline V gene data show CDR1 as KGHSH and CDR2 as LQKENI. CDR3 length: 16 amino acids. The CDR3 spells CASSPGLAGGMETQYF. The CDR3 DNA follows: TGTGCCAGCTCACCGGGACTAGCGGGGGGAATGGAGACCCAGTACTTC.

The chain carries TRBV6-5 and TRBJ2-7; tentatively, D is TRBD1 (6 bases). Per germline, CDR1 MNHEY and CDR2 SVGAGI. The CDR3 sequence is 15 residues long. The V gene lost 2 bases and the J gene lost 0 bases, with 11 bases spanning the gap. CDR3 nucleotide sequence: TGTGCCAGCAGTTACACCCGGGACACCTCCTACGAGCAGTACTTC. It specifies CASSYTRDTSYEQYF.

The rearrangement uses TRBV30 and TRBJ2-5, with 7 bases identical to TRBD2. The V segment lost 4 bases and the J segment 4 bases; nucleotides outside the gene matches: 6. The CDR3 runs 13 residues. Per germline, CDR1 GTSNPN and CDR2 SVGIG (reference sequence). The CDR3 protein is CAWNRGGRETQYF. CDR3 sequence (DNA): TGTGCCTGGAATCGGGGAGGGAGAGAGACCCAGTACTTC.

CDR3 protein: CASSQPGQGGWEQFF. CDR3 coding DNA: TGCGCCAGCAGCCAGCCGGGACAGGGAGGGTGGGAGCAGTTCTTC. V is TRBV4-1 and J is TRBJ2-1; TRBD1 matches 9 bases. V was pared by 3 bases and J by 10 bases, with 10 bases of the junction left unmatched. The CDR3 has 15 residues. Germline-derived CDR1 and CDR2 are MGHRA and YSYEKL.

The chain uses TRBV12-5 and TRBJ2-2; 11 bases map to TRBD1. The V segment lost 2 bases and the J segment 3 bases; nucleotides outside the gene matches: 8. The germline V gene has CDR1 LGHNT and CDR2 FRNRAP. The CDR3 has 18 amino acids. The CDR3 region has the DNA TGTGCTAGTGGTTTGCGGGACAGGGGGAATTGGGACACCGGGGAGCTGTTTTTT. Translating gives CASGLRDRGNWDTGELFF.

The V and J genes are TRBV19 and TRBJ1-1, with no clear D. V shed 1 base and J shed 4 bases, with 16 bases lying between them. Germline CDR1 and CDR2: LNHDA and SQIVND (reference sequence). CDR3 size: 16 residues. The CDR3 DNA follows: TGTGCCAGTAGTATAGCCCCCGCAGGCGGAGGCACTGAAGCTTTCTTT. Its protein is CASSIAPAGGGTEAFF.

A few counts support this clone. This sequence joins TRBV6-5 and TRBJ1-2, with unresolved D. V lost 5 bases, J lost 3 bases, and 13 bases lay in between. The CDR3 has 14 amino acids. The germline CDR1 and CDR2 sequences are MNHEY and SVGAGI. In nucleotides, the CDR3 is TGTGCCAGCAGTACCACTCCTAGGTACTATGGCTACACCTTC. Amino acids: CASSTTPRYYGYTF.

The V gene is TRBV7-6, the J gene TRBJ2-5; weak D call: TRBD2 (6 bases). V lost 1 base and J lost 7, with 16 bases in between. The germline gives CDR1 SGHVS, CDR2 FNYEAQ. CDR3 length equals 15 residues. The CDR3 DNA follows: TGTGCCAGCAGCTTAGATTCGGGGACTGGAGGGACCCAGTACTTC. This encodes CASSLDSGTGGTQYF.

This chain links TRBV19 with TRBJ1-2, with D maybe TRBD1 (6 bases). The CDR3 extends over 14 amino acids. The V gene's germline CDR1 is LNHDA and CDR2 SQIVND (reference sequence). V was shortened by 6 bases and J by 3 bases, with 14 bases between the two germline ends. The CDR3 DNA follows: TGTGCCAGTAGGACCACAGGGTTGGACTATGGCTACACCTTC. Encoded protein: CASRTTGLDYGYTF.

In DNA form, the CDR3 reads TGTGCCAGCAGCTTTCGGACAGGACTATACAATGAGCAGTTCTTC. This codes for CASSFRTGLYNEQFF. V is TRBV7-9 and J is TRBJ2-1, with TRBD1 as a possible D gene (7 bases). V was pared by 3 bases and J by 4 bases, with 13 bases between. The germline gives CDR1 SEHNR, CDR2 FQNEAQ (reference sequence). The CDR3 loop spans 15 amino acids.

This clone was seen a handful of times. This rearrangement joins TRBV19 to TRBJ2-1; 9 nucleotides line up with TRBD1. The trim removed 5 bases at V and 8 bases at J, leaving 10 bases unmatched. There are 15 residues in the CDR3. Germline V gene sequence: CDR1 LNHDA, CDR2 SQIVND (reference sequence). The CDR3 DNA reads TGTGCCAGTAGTTCGCCGGGACAGGGAAAATATGAGCAGTTCTTC. Its translation: CASSSPGQGKYEQFF.

This chain joins TRBV7-6 and TRBJ2-2, with TRBD1 matching 10 bases. V lost 5 bases to trimming and J lost 1 base; unmatched junction nucleotides: 4. In germline, CDR1 is SGHVS, CDR2 FNYEAQ. The CDR3 sequence is 16 residues long. CDR3 nucleotide sequence: TGTGCCAGCAGCCCCGGGACAGGGGTGAACACCGGGGAGCTGTTTTTT. Translated: CASSPGTGVNTGELFF.

A single count supports this clone. This chain joins TRBV7-3 and TRBJ2-2; 7 nucleotides line up with TRBD1. The ends lost 5 bases at V and 6 bases at J; junction bases unmatched: 12. CDR3 length: 16 amino acids. Germline assignment: CDR1 SGHTA and CDR2 FQGTGA. The DNA for the CDR3 is TGTGCCAGCAGCCCCCGACCTCCCGGACAGGCCGGGGAGCTGTTTTTT. Protein sequence: CASSPRPPGQAGELFF. Based on the CDR3 plus reference TRBV7-3 and TRBJ2-2, the full variable domain is GAGVSQTPSNKVTEKGKYVELRCDPISGHTALYWYRQSLGQGPEFLIYFQGTGAADDSGLPNDRFFAVRPEGSVSTLKIQRTERGDSAVYLCASSPRPPGQAGELFFGEGSRLTVL.

The chain is built from TRBV5-1 and TRBJ2-7; perhaps TRBD1 as D (6 bases). Trimming took 2 bases from V and 6 from J, leaving 9 bases between them. Germline lookup yields CDR1 SGHRS and CDR2 YFSETQ. This CDR3 has 12 amino acids. In DNA, the CDR3 is TGCGCCAGCAGCTTACAGGGCTCCGAGCAGTACTTC. Translation: CASSLQGSEQYF.

The V call is TRBV23-1, the J call TRBJ2-1; no clear D gene. TRBV23-1 is an open reading frame whose function is uncertain. The V gene lost 0 bases and the J gene lost 1 base, with 13 bases spanning the gap. The CDR3 loop spans 17 amino acids. Written as DNA, the CDR3 is TGCGCCAGCAGTCAATCGTACCCCCAGGTGTCCTACAATGAGCAGTTCTTC. Encoded protein: CASSQSYPQVSYNEQFF.

This clone has only a few counts. V and J are TRBV7-9 and TRBJ2-7; 11 bases map to TRBD1. CDR3 length: 16 residues. Germline assignment: CDR1 SEHNR and CDR2 FQNEAQ (reference sequence). V was pared by 4 bases and J by 0 bases, with 5 bases of the junction left unmatched. Here the CDR3 DNA reads TGTGCCAGCAGCTCGCGGACAGGGGGCGGCTCCTACGAGCAGTACTTC. It translates to CASSSRTGGGSYEQYF.

The rearrangement uses TRBV11-3 and TRBJ2-7, with TRBD2 as a possible D gene (5 bases). Trimming shortened V by 2 bases and J by 7 bases, and 9 bases separated the two germline ends. The germline V gene has CDR1 SGHNT and CDR2 YENEEA. The CDR3 is made up of 12 amino acids. In DNA, the CDR3 is TGTGCCAGCAGCTTAAATGGGGAGGAGCAGTACTTC. Protein sequence: CASSLNGEEQYF.

This clone was counted only a few times. V and J are TRBV6-5 and TRBJ2-2; perhaps TRBD2 as D (6 bases). V lost 2 bases, J lost 6 bases, and 10 bases lay in between. Per germline, CDR1 MNHEY and CDR2 SVGAGI. CDR3 length: 14 amino acids. The CDR3 DNA reads TGTGCCAGCAGTTACGGGGCGGGGCCCGGGGAGCTGTTTTTT. This translates into CASSYGAGPGELFF.

This chain uses TRBV7-9 with TRBJ2-7, with no clear D. The CDR3 extends over 13 amino acids. V was cut by 6 bases and J by 4 bases, with 13 bases left in between. From germline, CDR1 is SEHNR and CDR2 FQNEAQ (reference sequence). CDR3 sequence: CASSPTGSYEQYF. CDR3 bases: TGTGCCAGCAGTCCAACGGGTTCTTACGAGCAGTACTTC.

This chain links TRBV30 with TRBJ2-5; D perhaps matches TRBD1 (6 bases). The CDR3 runs to 17 residues. CDR1 GTSNPN and CDR2 SVGIG come from the germline V gene (reference sequence). V gave up 0 bases and J gave up 4 bases, with 21 bases separating them. The CDR3 DNA reads as TGTGCCTGGAGTGTAACTCCTATTACAGGGTGGGGAGAGACCCAGTACTTC. Protein product: CAWSVTPITGWGETQYF.

The chain uses TRBV11-3 and TRBJ2-5; 9 bases are a match to TRBD1. J gave up 3 bases and V 6 bases, and 11 bases lay outside the gene matches. The CDR3 is made up of 16 amino acids. Germline loops: CDR1 SGHNT, CDR2 YENEEA. The CDR3 DNA follows: TGTGCCAGCAGTACCGGACAGGGGTCTTCCAAAGAGACCCAGTACTTC. Translated: CASSTGQGSSKETQYF.

This rearrangement joins TRBV3-1 (or the pseudogene TRBV3-2) to TRBJ1-4, with D uncertain. Trimming removed 5 bases at V and 7 bases at J, with 14 bases between. CDR1 and CDR2 from the germline V gene are LGHDT and YNNKEL (reference sequence). The CDR3 covers 14 residues. The CDR3 DNA sequence: TGTGCCAGCAGCGTCGGGTCCTCCCTTGAAAAACTGTTTTTT. Translating gives CASSVGSSLEKLFF.

The gene calls are TRBV18 and TRBJ1-2, with no clear D. CDR3 length: 14 amino acids. CDR1 KGHSH and CDR2 LQKENI come from the germline V gene. V shed 5 bases and J shed 2 bases, with 12 bases lying between them. CDR3 protein: CASSAASGNYGYTF. Here the CDR3 DNA reads TGTGCCAGCTCAGCGGCCTCTGGCAACTATGGCTACACCTTC.